This T cell receptor (beta chain) was sequenced in a study of shared T cell receptors in the human thymus. The CDR3 extends over 15 amino acids. V dropped 4 bases and J dropped 13 bases, with 23 bases sitting between them. From germline, CDR1 is LNHDA and CDR2 SQIVND (reference sequence). Clones were sequenced by immunoSEQ multiplex PCR, and TCRdb holds only the in-frame ones, with some missing. In the table there are approximately 730,000 clones, over 75% of which are singletons. This sample also belongs to another study, concerning human thymus T cells. Per that study: Infants, healthy and Finnish, who were having corrective surgery for congenital heart defects served as donors. Resections removed during corrective heart surgery provided the thymus tissue used. Thymic and blood repertoires showed apparently biased V and J gene usage. Related research described thymic repertoires that were highly overlapping among unrelated individuals.

This TCR came from a girl in the first two years of life with a congenital heart defect. What was sequenced was thymocytes. The chain joins TRBV19 to TRBJ2-1; no firm D call. The CDR3 DNA sequence: TGTGCCAGTAGTAGGGCCAGTCAGTTCCCCCGTTCTCAGTTCTTC. It codes for CASSRASQFPRSQFF.